The next 10 T cell receptor beta chains were all read from a single sample in a study of shared clonotypes between healthy human individuals. Produced via immunoSEQ multiplex PCR; TCRdb's table is partial and in-frame only. The sample comprises 1.4 million to 1.5 million clones, 96% of which are singletons, and 0.95% to 1.5% rests with the top ten. Sequenced sample: naive CD4+ T cells sorted from blood. The subset here: CD45RA+ positively selected. Every receptor here comes from a man younger than 40 in good health.

The chain recombines TRBV19 with TRBJ1-4, with 8 bases matching TRBD1. Germline V lookup: CDR1 LNHDA, CDR2 SQIVND (reference sequence). V shed 10 bases and J 5 bases; nucleotides not matched to a gene: 6. The CDR3 has 13 amino acids. The CDR3 DNA sequence: TGTGCCACCAGACAGGGGAAGAATGAAAAACTGTTTTTT. Its translation: CATRQGKNEKLFF.

The chain couples TRBV7-9 to TRBJ1-1; D is perhaps TRBD1 (5 bases). CDR1 and CDR2 (germline): SEHNR, FQNEAQ (reference sequence). Trimming cost V 1 base and J 1 base, with 13 bases left between them. CDR3 length: 16 residues. The CDR3 region is CASSLDRRGGNTEAFF. CDR3 in DNA: TGTGCCAGCAGCTTAGACCGGAGGGGAGGGAACACTGAAGCTTTCTTT. Drawing the rest from reference TRBV7-9 and TRBJ1-1, the complete variable domain is DTGVSQNPRHKITKRGQNVTFRCDPISEHNRLYWYRQTLGQGPEFLTYFQNEAQLEKSRLLSDRFSAERPKGSFSTLEIQRTEQGDSAMYLCASSLDRRGGNTEAFFGQGTRLTVV.

The chain employs TRBV23-1 and TRBJ1-5; possible D gene TRBD1, 5 bases. TRBV23-1 belongs to the ORF category, with a function that is uncertain. V was clipped by 3 bases and J by 2 bases, with 14 bases between them. The CDR3 length is 16 residues. The CDR3 DNA reads TGCGCCAGCAGTCATCGGGGGGGGTGTGGCAATCAGCCCCAGCATTTT. This sequence encodes CASSHRGGCGNQPQHF.

This clone was detected once. This chain joins TRBV5-8 and TRBJ2-1, with D tentatively TRBD2 (5 bases). The CDR3 spans 16 residues. Germline assignment: CDR1 SGHTS and CDR2 YDEGEE. V dropped 0 bases and J dropped 4 bases, with 14 bases sitting between them. DNA for the CDR3: TGTGCCAGCAGCTTGGAGGGTCTAGCCGATTACAATGAGCAGTTCTTC. Protein product: CASSLEGLADYNEQFF. The whole variable domain, filled in from reference TRBV5-8 and TRBJ2-1, reads EAGVTQSPTHLIKTRGQQATLRCSPISGHTSVYWYQQALGLGLQFLLWYDEGEERNRGNFPPRFSGRQFPNYSSELNVNALELEDSALYLCASSLEGLADYNEQFFGPGTRLTVL.

This chain links TRBV5-5 with TRBJ2-2; D not resolved. CDR3 size: 16 residues. CDR1 is SGHKS and CDR2 is YYEKEE in the germline V gene (reference sequence). Trimming took off 0 bases at V and 1 base at J, with 10 bases between the two ends. CDR3 amino acids: CASSLVPGLNTGELFF. The CDR3 bases are TGTGCCAGCAGCTTGGTTCCAGGCTTGAACACCGGGGAGCTGTTTTTT.

This chain joins TRBV5-1 and TRBJ2-3, with 7 positions matching TRBD1. V shed 3 bases, J shed 4 bases, and the junction held 8 bases outside the gene matches. Germline V lookup: CDR1 SGHRS, CDR2 YFSETQ. CDR3 length equals 15 residues. This CDR3 reads CASSSTGTVADTQYF. The CDR3 DNA is TGCGCCAGCAGCTCCACCGGGACAGTGGCAGATACGCAGTATTTT.

The chain couples TRBV27 to TRBJ2-3; D uncertain. Trimming removed 2 bases from V and 2 bases from J, with 8 bases in between. The length of the CDR3 is 14 residues. The germline V gene has CDR1 MNHEY and CDR2 SMNVEV (reference sequence). CDR3 region: CASSLERNTDTQYF. In DNA, the CDR3 is TGTGCCAGCAGTTTAGAAAGGAACACAGATACGCAGTATTTT.

This rearrangement joins TRBV5-1 to TRBJ2-1; the match to TRBD1 covers 10 bases. CDR3 length: 14 amino acids. The germline V gene encodes CDR1 SGHRS and CDR2 YFSETQ. Trimming cost V 6 bases and J 9 bases; bases outside gene matches: 9. The CDR3 DNA is TGCGCCAGCAAGTCCGGGACAGGGGCGGCTGAGCAGTTCTTC. This translates into CASKSGTGAAEQFF. Full variable domain (outside the CDR3, taken from reference TRBV5-1 and TRBJ2-1): KAGVTQTPRYLIKTRGQQVTLSCSPISGHRSVSWYQQTPGQGLQFLFEYFSETQRNKGNFPGRFSGRQFSNSRSEMNVSTLELGDSALYLCASKSGTGAAEQFFGPGTRLTVL.

This chain links TRBV7-6 with TRBJ2-1; TRBD2 aligns across 8 bases. Germline V CDR1 and CDR2: SGHVS, FNYEAQ. The CDR3 covers 16 residues. With V trimmed by 5 bases and J by 7 bases, 13 bases remained unmatched. The CDR3 sequence is CASSPGGLAGWNEQFF. CDR3 nucleotide sequence: TGTGCCAGCAGCCCGGGGGGGCTAGCGGGTTGGAATGAGCAGTTCTTC.

The chain combines TRBV5-4 with TRBJ2-7, with 10 bases aligning to TRBD1. The germline gives CDR1 SGHNT, CDR2 YYREEE (reference sequence). The CDR3 has 15 amino acids. The V segment lost 4 bases and the J segment 2 bases; nucleotides outside the gene matches: 6. CDR3 nucleotides: TGTGCCAGCAGCGGGGGACAGGGGATACCCTACGAGCAGTACTTC. Protein: CASSGGQGIPYEQYF. The whole variable domain, filled in from reference TRBV5-4 and TRBJ2-7, reads ETGVTQSPTHLIKTRGQQVTLRCSSQSGHNTVSWYQQALGQGPQFIFQYYREEENGRGNFPPRFSGLQFPNYSSELNVNALELDDSALYLCASSGGQGIPYEQYFGPGTRLTVT.